A single sample gave rise to the 23 T cell receptor beta chains below, sequenced in a study of cytomegalovirus exposure and HLA in healthy donors. PCR used 60 Vbeta primers and 13 Jbeta primers. Sequencing was performed with immunoSEQ multiplex PCR; in TCRdb, only in-frame clones are kept and a portion is missing. The sample has over 130,000 clones; more than 70% are singletons. The sequenced sample consisted of PBMCs. All receptors come from a man aged 45 to 65 in good health and CMV-seronegative.

This chain joins TRBV15 and TRBJ2-2; tentatively, D is TRBD2 (5 bases). Per germline, CDR1 LNHNV and CDR2 YYDKDF (reference sequence). V was pared by 0 bases and J by 5 bases, with 19 bases between. There are 18 residues in the CDR3. The CDR3 DNA reads TGTGCCACCAGCAGAGACGGTTTCCCGGGATGGAGAACCGGGGAGCTGTTTTTT. This gives the protein CATSRDGFPGWRTGELFF.

This clone was seen once. The V and J genes are TRBV6-1 and TRBJ2-7; weak D call: TRBD2 (5 bases). Germline V gene data show CDR1 as MNHNS and CDR2 as SASEGT. This CDR3 comprises 12 residues. Deletions cut 8 bases from V and 0 bases from J, with 8 bases between. CDR3 protein: CASDGNSYEQYF. Written as DNA, the CDR3 is TGTGCCAGCGACGGGAACTCCTACGAGCAGTACTTC.

The J gene is TRBJ1-1, the V gene TRBV5-4; D gene ambiguous. The germline gives CDR1 SGHNT, CDR2 YYREEE (reference sequence). This CDR3 contains 15 residues. Trimming shortened V by 4 bases and J by 4 bases, and 17 bases separated the two germline ends. CDR3 nucleotide sequence: TGTGCCAGCAGCATACTCAAGGAGCGGAGCACTGAAGCTTTCTTT. Its translation is CASSILKERSTEAFF.

This sequence joins TRBV15 and TRBJ1-1; D might be TRBD1 (5 bases). V lost 0 bases to trimming and J lost 4 bases, with 15 bases between them. The germline V gene has CDR1 LNHNV and CDR2 YYDKDF (reference sequence). This CDR3 is 16 amino acids long. DNA of the CDR3: TGTGCCACCAGCAGAGAACCGGCGGGGGTAGGCACTGAAGCTTTCTTT. Encoded protein: CATSREPAGVGTEAFF.

V gene TRBV21-1 combines with J gene TRBJ1-5. TRBV21-1 is a listed pseudogene. The CDR3 contains 17 residues. The DNA of the CDR3 is TGTGCCAGCAGCAAGATAAGGGAGGAAAGGGACAATCAGCCCCAGCATTTT. It translates to CASSKIREERDNQPQHF.

This clone was detected once. The chain joins TRBV6-4 to TRBJ1-2; possibly TRBD1 for D (6 bases). Per germline, CDR1 MRHNA and CDR2 SNTAGT. The CDR3 consists of 15 residues. The V gene lost 3 bases and the J gene lost 5 bases, with 16 bases spanning the gap. This CDR3 is CASSEGPGQQYGYTF. The CDR3 DNA sequence: TGTGCCAGCAGTGAAGGCCCTGGACAGCAGTATGGCTACACCTTC.

This sequence joins TRBV5-1 and TRBJ1-2; D is uncertain. The CDR3 is 15 amino acids. Trimming removed 0 bases at V and 4 bases at J, with 13 bases between. CDR1 and CDR2 (germline): SGHRS, YFSETQ. Here the CDR3 DNA reads TGCGCCAGCAGCTTGGCCCGCGGAGGAACCTATGGCTACACCTTC. It translates to CASSLARGGTYGYTF.

This clone was recorded only once. The chain uses TRBV2 and TRBJ2-3, with TRBD2 matching over 7 bases. Germline CDR1 SNHLY, CDR2 FYNNEI. The CDR3 extends over 13 amino acids. Trimming took 11 bases from V and 2 from J; bases not matched to a gene: 7. The CDR3 sequence is CAGRAGLTDTQYF. DNA for the CDR3: TGTGCCGGGAGGGCGGGACTCACAGATACGCAGTATTTT.

This chain links TRBV29-1 with TRBJ1-2, with 9 nucleotides matching TRBD1. The CDR3 is 15 amino acids. Germline loops: CDR1 SQVTM, CDR2 ANQGSEA. Unmatched junction bases numbered 6, after V lost 2 bases and J lost 2 bases. The CDR3 bases are TGCAGCGTTGAATTTTTCGGGACAGGGAACTATGGCTACACCTTC. It yields the protein CSVEFFGTGNYGYTF.

The chain combines TRBV6-5 with TRBJ2-7; TRBD1 agrees at 7 bases. The CDR3 loop spans 14 amino acids. The J segment lost 2 bases and the V segment lost 5 bases, leaving 6 bases of the junction unmatched. From germline, CDR1 is MNHEY and CDR2 SVGAGI. The CDR3 nucleotides are TGTGCCAGCAGTCCAGGGACAGCCACCTACGAGCAGTACTTC. This gives the protein CASSPGTATYEQYF.

On this clone: The germline gene is not matched at one end of the junction; a read error may be the cause. The chain is built from TRBV7-9 and TRBJ2-6, with 7 bases that match TRBD2. This CDR3 has 18 residues. CDR1 SEHNR and CDR2 FQNEAQ come from the germline V gene (reference sequence). The CDR3 bases are TGTGCCAGCAGTCCCCGCGGGGGTAGTTACTCTGGGGCCAATGTCCTGACTTTC. This sequence encodes CASSPRGGSYSGANVLTF.

This rearrangement joins TRBV7-9 to TRBJ1-5, with 9 bases matching TRBD1. The ends lost 3 bases at V and 4 bases at J; junction bases unmatched: 7. The CDR3 is 16 residues long. Per the germline V gene, CDR1 is SEHNR and CDR2 is FQNEAQ (reference sequence). The CDR3, as DNA: TGTGCCAGCAGCTTTGCAGGACAGGGGAGTAATCAGCCCCAGCATTTT. It specifies CASSFAGQGSNQPQHF.

The rearrangement links TRBV7-2 to TRBJ2-7; D call uncertain. CDR3 length: 12 amino acids. CDR1 is SGHTA and CDR2 is FQGNSA in the germline V gene. V was clipped by 6 bases and J by 6 bases, with 12 bases between them. CDR3 in amino acids: CASSQTAFEQYF. For the CDR3, the DNA is TGTGCCAGCAGTCAAACTGCGTTCGAGCAGTACTTC.

A single count supports this clone. The chain joins TRBV5-1 to TRBJ2-2; TRBD1 might be the D (6 bases). The CDR3 is 14 residues long. V was clipped by 3 bases and J by 9 bases, with 15 bases between them. Germline V lookup: CDR1 SGHRS, CDR2 YFSETQ. CDR3 residues: CASSSSGESRELFF. The CDR3 DNA follows: TGCGCCAGCAGCTCGTCAGGGGAGTCCCGGGAGCTGTTTTTT.

V usage is TRBV6-4 and J usage is TRBJ1-2; D remains unclear. Deletions cut 2 bases from V and 3 bases from J, with 7 bases between. The CDR3 extends over 13 amino acids. CDR1 is MRHNA and CDR2 is SNTAGT in the germline V gene. The CDR3 here is CASSDPGYYGYTF. The CDR3, as DNA: TGTGCCAGCAGTGACCCAGGCTACTATGGCTACACCTTC.

The chain employs TRBV11-2 and TRBJ1-2; D not resolved. Germline V CDR1 and CDR2: SGHAT, FQNNGV. V was trimmed by 5 bases and J by 0 bases, leaving 16 bases between them. CDR3 length: 16 residues. The CDR3 spells CASSPQWAIANYGYTF. CDR3 DNA: TGTGCCAGCAGCCCCCAATGGGCTATTGCTAACTATGGCTACACCTTC.

The V call is TRBV28, the J call TRBJ1-6; unclear D gene. From germline, CDR1 is MDHEN and CDR2 SYDVKM. There are 15 residues in the CDR3. Deletions cut 4 bases from V and 4 bases from J, with 11 bases between. As DNA, the CDR3 is TGTGCCAGCAGTTCCTCGAGCCATTATAATTCACCCCTCCACTTT. Its translation is CASSSSSHYNSPLHF.

The chain links TRBV7-9 to TRBJ2-7; 7 bases are shared with TRBD1. From germline, CDR1 is SEHNR and CDR2 FQNEAQ (reference sequence). The CDR3 covers 16 residues. The V and J ends lost 0 bases and 0 bases, in that order; junction bases with no gene match: 5. CDR3 nucleotide sequence: TGTGCCAGCAGCTTAGCGCTAGGGGGCTACTCCTACGAGCAGTACTTC. This translates into CASSLALGGYSYEQYF.

This chain links TRBV27 with TRBJ1-3; D is possibly TRBD1 (6 bases). Per germline, CDR1 MNHEY and CDR2 SMNVEV (reference sequence). The length of the CDR3 is 16 residues. Trimming pared 0 bases from V and 3 bases from J, leaving 12 bases between. The CDR3 DNA is TGTGCCAGCAGTTTATCGGGGGCGCCAAGTGGAAACACCATATATTTT. Translating it yields CASSLSGAPSGNTIYF.

The chain couples TRBV20-1 to TRBJ1-1; 7 bases line up with TRBD1. The CDR3 loop spans 11 amino acids. V was pared by 4 bases and J by 10 bases, with 6 bases of the junction left unmatched. CDR1 and CDR2 from the germline V gene are DFQATT and SNEGSKA (reference sequence). CDR3 nucleotide sequence: TGCAGTGCTAACGACAGGGAGTCAGCTTTCTTT. It codes for CSANDRESAFF.

This chain connects TRBV6-1 to TRBJ2-7; tentatively, D is TRBD1 (6 bases). The CDR3 spans 13 residues. Germline V gene lookup returns CDR1 MNHNS and CDR2 SASEGT. V was trimmed by 7 bases and J by 1 base, leaving 11 bases between them. The CDR3 nucleotides read TGTGCCAGCAATAAAGGGGGTTCCTACGAGCAGTACTTC. Protein: CASNKGGSYEQYF.

The chain uses TRBV27 and TRBJ2-3; D perhaps matches TRBD2 (6 bases). CDR1 is MNHEY, CDR2 SMNVEV, per germline (reference sequence). Deletions cut 5 bases from V and 0 bases from J, with 15 bases between. The CDR3 has 16 amino acids. The CDR3 bases are TGTGCCAGCAGTGGATATAGCGGACATAGCACAGATACGCAGTATTTT. Its translation: CASSGYSGHSTDTQYF.

The chain couples TRBV5-1 to TRBJ2-1; TRBD2 agrees at 9 bases. V was clipped by 2 bases and J by 0 bases; unmatched bases: 6. The CDR3 sequence is 17 residues long. CDR1 and CDR2 from the germline V gene are SGHRS and YFSETQ. CDR3 amino acids: CASSFRAGGSSYNEQFF. In DNA form, the CDR3 reads TGCGCCAGCAGCTTCAGGGCGGGGGGGAGCTCCTACAATGAGCAGTTCTTC.